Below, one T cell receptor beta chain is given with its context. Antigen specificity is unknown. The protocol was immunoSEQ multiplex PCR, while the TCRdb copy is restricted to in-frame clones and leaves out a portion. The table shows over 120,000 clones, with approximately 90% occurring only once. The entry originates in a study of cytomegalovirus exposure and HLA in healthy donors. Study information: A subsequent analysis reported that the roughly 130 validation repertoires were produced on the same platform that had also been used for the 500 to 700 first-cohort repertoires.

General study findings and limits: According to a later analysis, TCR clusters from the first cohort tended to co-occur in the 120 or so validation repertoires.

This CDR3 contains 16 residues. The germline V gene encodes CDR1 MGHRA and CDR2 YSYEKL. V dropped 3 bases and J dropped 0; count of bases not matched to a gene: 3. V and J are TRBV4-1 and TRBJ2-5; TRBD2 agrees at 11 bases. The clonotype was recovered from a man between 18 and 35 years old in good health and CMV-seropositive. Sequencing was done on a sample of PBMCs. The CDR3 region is CASSHMTSGNQETQYF. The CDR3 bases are TGCGCCAGCAGCCACATGACTAGCGGGAACCAAGAGACCCAGTACTTC.